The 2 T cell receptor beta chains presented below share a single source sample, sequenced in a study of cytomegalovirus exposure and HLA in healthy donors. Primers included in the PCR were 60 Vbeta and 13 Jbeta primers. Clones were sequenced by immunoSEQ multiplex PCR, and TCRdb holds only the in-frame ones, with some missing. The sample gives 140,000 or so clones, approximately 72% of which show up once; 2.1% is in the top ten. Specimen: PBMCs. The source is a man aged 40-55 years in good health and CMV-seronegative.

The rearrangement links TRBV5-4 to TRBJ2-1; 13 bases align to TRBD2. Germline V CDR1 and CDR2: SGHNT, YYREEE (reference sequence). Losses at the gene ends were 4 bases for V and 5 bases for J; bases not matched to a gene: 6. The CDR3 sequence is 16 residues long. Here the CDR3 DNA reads TGTGCCAGCAGCCCTCGGACTAGCGGGGGCCACAATGAGCAGTTCTTC. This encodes CASSPRTSGGHNEQFF.

In DNA, the CDR3 is TGCGCCAGCAGGGTGGCAGGTGTAAACACCGGGGAGCTGTTTTTT. This gives the protein CASRVAGVNTGELFF. The chain couples TRBV10-2 to TRBJ2-2; D remains ambiguous. The CDR3 is 15 amino acids. Trimming removed 6 bases at V and 2 bases at J, with 13 bases between. Germline-derived CDR1 and CDR2 are WSHSY and SAAADI.